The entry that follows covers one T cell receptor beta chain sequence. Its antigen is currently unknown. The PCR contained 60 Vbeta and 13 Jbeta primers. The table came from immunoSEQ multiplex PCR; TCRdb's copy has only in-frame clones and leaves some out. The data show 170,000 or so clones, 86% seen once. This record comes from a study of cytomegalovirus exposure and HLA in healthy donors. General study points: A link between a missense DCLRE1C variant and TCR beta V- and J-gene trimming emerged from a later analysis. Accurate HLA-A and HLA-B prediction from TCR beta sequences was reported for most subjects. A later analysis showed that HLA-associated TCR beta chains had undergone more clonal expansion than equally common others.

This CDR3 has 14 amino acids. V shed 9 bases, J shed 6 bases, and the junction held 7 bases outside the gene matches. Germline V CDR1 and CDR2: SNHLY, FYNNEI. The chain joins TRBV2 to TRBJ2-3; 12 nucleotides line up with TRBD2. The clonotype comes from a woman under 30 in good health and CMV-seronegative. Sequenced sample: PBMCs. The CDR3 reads CASSTSGSSDTQYF. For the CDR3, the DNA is TGTGCCAGTTCGACTAGCGGGAGTTCGGATACGCAGTATTTT. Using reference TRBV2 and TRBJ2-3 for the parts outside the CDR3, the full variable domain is EPEVTQTPSHQVTQMGQEVILRCVPISNHLYFYWYRQILGQKVEFLVSFYNNEISEKSEIFDDQFSVERPDGSNFTLKIRSTKLEDSAMYFCASSTSGSSDTQYFGPGTRLTVL.